This TCR beta chain was identified in a study of regulatory T cells in long-lasting Graves disease. Time point: persistent/refractory GD, antithyroid drugs over 5 years with positive TRAb. PBMCs were the source of the RNA used for TCR sequencing. Building of the TCR beta libraries involved iRepertoire HTBI primers and Arm-PCR of CDR3 regions. From the multiplex PCR reads, TCRdb called clonotypes with MiXCR, one entry per CDR3 protein. The sample contains 420,000 or so distinct CDR3 sequences, 20% to 25% of which appear only once. Study-level results: Persistent disease was characterized by preferential usage of TRBV28, TRBJ1-2 and TRBJ2-5.

The V end lost 3 bases, the J end lost 7 bases, and 6 bases lay between the germline ends. CDR3 length: 11 amino acids. The germline V gene has CDR1 GTSNPN and CDR2 SVGIG (reference sequence). With respect to this clonotype: Antigen: not known.

This TCR came from a female donor with Graves disease. The sequenced sample was peripheral blood mononuclear cells (PBMCs), obtained when the disease was refractory, from a patient treated with antithyroid drugs. The gene calls are TRBV30 and TRBJ1-4; D not resolved. The DNA of the CDR3 is TGTGCCTGGAGGCGCAGTGAAAAACTGTTTTTT. Translated, it gives CAWRRSEKLFF. The variable domain in full, completed from reference TRBV30 and TRBJ1-4, reads SQTIHQWPATLVQPVGSPLSLECTVEGTSNPNLYWYRQAAGRGLQLLFYSVGIGQISSEVPQNLSASRPQDRQFILSSKKLLLSDSGFYLCAWRRSEKLFFGSGTQLSVL.